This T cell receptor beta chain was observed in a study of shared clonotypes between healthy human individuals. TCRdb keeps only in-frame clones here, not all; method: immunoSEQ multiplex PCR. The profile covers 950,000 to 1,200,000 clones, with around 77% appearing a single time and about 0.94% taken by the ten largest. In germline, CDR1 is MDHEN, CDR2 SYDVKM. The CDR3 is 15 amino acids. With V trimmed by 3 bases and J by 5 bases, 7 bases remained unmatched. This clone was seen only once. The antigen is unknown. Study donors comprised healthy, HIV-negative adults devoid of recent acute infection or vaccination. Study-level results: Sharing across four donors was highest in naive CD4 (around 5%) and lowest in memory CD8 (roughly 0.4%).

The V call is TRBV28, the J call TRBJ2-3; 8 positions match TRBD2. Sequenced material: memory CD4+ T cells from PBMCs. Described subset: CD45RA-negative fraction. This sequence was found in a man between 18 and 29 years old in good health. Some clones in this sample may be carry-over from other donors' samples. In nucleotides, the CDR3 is TGTGCCAGCAGTTTCAGCGGGAGAAGTGAAGATACGCAGTATTTT. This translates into CASSFSGRSEDTQYF.